The clone carrying this TCR beta chain came up a few times. Via MiXCR, TCRdb re-called the RT-PCR reads, giving one row per CDR3 protein. The table records about 200,000 distinct CDR3 sequences, roughly two fifths of them present only once. The data derive from a study of patients and donors after allogeneic stem cell transplantation. The receptor was isolated from a human donor who was either an allogeneic HSCT recipient or a stem cell or donor lymphocyte infusion donor (not recorded which). It is not recorded whose cells these are; they may come from a transplant donor. What was sequenced was blood, either unsorted or a sorted T cell fraction (not recorded which).

The CDR3 coding sequence is TGTGCCAGTTCTCAGACCCCGACAGGATTTCAGCCCCAGCATTTT. This encodes CASSQTPTGFQPQHF. The rearrangement uses TRBV19 and TRBJ1-5; D is possibly TRBD1 (6 bases). The CDR3 has 15 amino acids. In germline, CDR1 is LNHDA, CDR2 SQIVND (reference sequence). The V gene lost 8 bases and the J gene lost 6 bases, with 20 bases spanning the gap. Complete variable domain (other parts from reference TRBV19 and TRBJ1-5): DGGITQSPKYLFRKEGQNVTLSCEQNLNHDAMYWYRQDPGQGLRLIYYSQIVNDFQKGDIAEGYSVSREKKESFPLTVTSAQKNPTAFYLCASSQTPTGFQPQHFGDGTRLSIL.